These 25 T cell receptor beta chains came from one sample sequenced in a study of human T cells and chemical hapten exposure. MiXCR, applied by TCRdb to the RACE reads, yields one record per CDR3 protein. The sample shows some 96,000 distinct CDR3 sequences, 7.5% to 10% of them seen only once. Time point meaning: patch test 2, 6 weeks after DPC sensitization. The treatment was: therapeutic diphenylcyclopropenone sensitization with weekly scalp DPC. The sequenced sample was whole blood, obtained in connection with sensitization to the hapten diphenylcyclopropenone (DPC). Every receptor here comes from a woman in her forties with alopecia areata. Some clones in this sample may be carry-over from other donors' samples.

The chain is built from TRBV5-4 and TRBJ2-5, with 8 bases lining up with TRBD1. Germline assignment: CDR1 SGHNT and CDR2 YYREEE (reference sequence). Losses at the gene ends were 5 bases for V and 6 bases for J; bases not matched to a gene: 18. The CDR3 sequence is 17 residues long. The CDR3 sequence: CASSPGATGGNSKTQYF. CDR3 DNA sequence: TGTGCCAGCAGTCCCGGGGCCACAGGGGGGAATTCGAAGACCCAGTACTTC. The full variable domain, with the rest looked up from reference TRBV5-4 and TRBJ2-5, is ETGVTQSPTHLIKTRGQQVTLRCSSQSGHNTVSWYQQALGQGPQFIFQYYREEENGRGNFPPRFSGLQFPNYSSELNVNALELDDSALYLCASSPGATGGNSKTQYFGPGTRLLVL.

The V and J genes are TRBV6-5 and TRBJ2-7, with 8 bases matching TRBD1. The CDR3 has 13 amino acids. J lost 6 bases, V lost 5 bases, and 6 bases had no gene match. Germline CDR1 is MNHEY and CDR2 is SVGAGI. The CDR3 DNA reads as TGTGCCAGCAGTCCCCAGGGGGCGAGCGAGCAGTACTTC. This translates into CASSPQGASEQYF.

This clonotype was picked up a small number of times. The V and J genes are TRBV27 and TRBJ2-7, with unresolved D. This CDR3 has 12 residues. Germline values: CDR1 MNHEY, CDR2 SMNVEV (reference sequence). V lost 3 bases and J lost 6, with 9 bases in between. This CDR3 is CASSFPPFEQYF. The DNA of the CDR3 is TGTGCCAGCAGTTTCCCCCCTTTCGAGCAGTACTTC.

This clonotype was observed at least ten times. This chain connects TRBV11-2 to TRBJ1-4; 9 positions match TRBD1. The CDR3 spans 15 residues. Germline V gene sequence: CDR1 SGHAT, CDR2 FQNNGV. The V segment lost 4 bases and the J segment 5 bases; nucleotides outside the gene matches: 5. DNA for the CDR3: TGTGCCAGCAGCTCCATGGGGACAGGGAATGAAAAACTGTTTTTT. This gives the protein CASSSMGTGNEKLFF. Together with reference TRBV11-2 and TRBJ1-4, the CDR3 gives the full variable domain: EAGVAQSPRYKIIEKRQSVAFWCNPISGHATLYWYQQILGQGPKLLIQFQNNGVVDDSQLPKDRFSAERLKGVDSTLKIQPAKLEDSAVYLCASSSMGTGNEKLFFGSGTQLSVL.

Here the CDR3 DNA reads TGTGCCAGTAGTATGAATAGGGGCGGCTCAGATACGCAGTATTTT. It encodes CASSMNRGGSDTQYF. The chain uses TRBV19 and TRBJ2-3, with D perhaps TRBD1 (5 bases). V was trimmed by 3 bases and J by 4 bases, leaving 14 bases between them. The CDR3 loop spans 15 amino acids. Germline loops: CDR1 LNHDA, CDR2 SQIVND (reference sequence).

This clonotype was observed at least ten times. Written as DNA, the CDR3 is TGCAGTGCTAGGATACAGGGGGATAATGAAAAACTGTTTTTT. It encodes CSARIQGDNEKLFF. This chain links TRBV20-1 with TRBJ1-4; 8 bases are shared with TRBD1. From germline, CDR1 is DFQATT and CDR2 SNEGSKA (reference sequence). Trimming at V came to 3 bases and at J to 4 bases, leaving 4 bases not matched to a gene. This CDR3 is built from 14 residues.

The chain couples TRBV12-3 or TRBV12-4 to TRBJ1-5, with 9 positions matching TRBD1. V was pared by 5 bases and J by 7 bases, with 9 bases of the junction left unmatched. The CDR3 is made up of 15 amino acids. The CDR3 coding sequence is TGTGCCAGCAGTGCCTCAGTGACAGGGGGACAGCCCCAGCATTTT. This sequence encodes CASSASVTGGQPQHF.

In its sample, this clonotype was seen a few times. The chain links TRBV29-1 to TRBJ2-1, with TRBD2 matching 7 bases. The CDR3 consists of 16 residues. The V gene end was trimmed by 2 bases and the J gene end by 7 bases; junction bases not matched to a gene: 14. Germline CDR1 and CDR2: SQVTM and ANQGSEA. CDR3 in amino acids: CSVEMFGYSRENEQFF. CDR3 DNA: TGCAGCGTTGAAATGTTTGGGTATTCGCGGGAGAATGAGCAGTTCTTC.

This clonotype was detected many times. V gene TRBV6-2 or TRBV6-3 combines with J gene TRBJ2-3, with TRBD2 matching 12 bases. With V trimmed by 2 bases and J by 3 bases, 9 bases remained unmatched. The germline V gene has CDR1 MNHEY and CDR2 SVGEGT. The CDR3 is 18 amino acids. The CDR3 reads CASSYTMGLAGRTDTQYF. CDR3 bases: TGTGCCAGCAGTTACACCATGGGACTAGCGGGTCGAACAGATACGCAGTATTTT.

This clonotype showed up just a few times. V is TRBV9 and J is TRBJ2-7; D remains unclear. V lost 4 bases and J lost 0, with 14 bases in between. From germline, CDR1 is SGDLS and CDR2 YYNGEE. The CDR3 consists of 15 residues. CDR3 bases: TGTGCCAGCAGCCCACGAGAAGCTCACTCCTACGAGCAGTACTTC. This encodes CASSPREAHSYEQYF.

This clonotype was seen repeatedly, ten times or more. The V and J genes are TRBV28 and TRBJ2-2; D is unclear. CDR3 length: 13 amino acids. Per germline, CDR1 MDHEN and CDR2 SYDVKM. The germline V and J ends were trimmed by 6 bases and 5 bases, with 10 bases remaining between them. CDR3 sequence: CASSLRATGELFF. The CDR3 nucleotides are TGTGCCAGCAGCCTGCGTGCTACCGGGGAGCTGTTTTTT.

There are many counts of this clonotype. CDR3 bases: TGTGCCAGCAGTTACTCGGCAGGGTCCCACTCTGGGGCCAACGTCCTGACTTTC. Translated: CASSYSAGSHSGANVLTF. This rearrangement joins TRBV6-6 to TRBJ2-6, with a possible D match to TRBD1 (5 bases). Trimming removed 0 bases from V and 0 bases from J, with 12 bases in between. CDR1 is MNHNY, CDR2 SVGAGI, per germline (reference sequence). The CDR3 loop spans 18 amino acids.

This clonotype was counted at least ten times. V usage is TRBV28 and J usage is TRBJ1-5; D unclear. Germline assignment: CDR1 MDHEN and CDR2 SYDVKM. The V and J ends lost 6 bases and 2 bases respectively, with 14 bases between them. CDR3 length: 15 amino acids. The CDR3 DNA follows: TGTGCCAGCAGCCTTCAGGCAGGCGGCAATCAGCCCCAGCATTTT. As protein: CASSLQAGGNQPQHF.

This clonotype came up many times. The gene calls are TRBV18 and TRBJ1-2; 12 bases align to TRBD1. Germline values: CDR1 KGHSH, CDR2 LQKENI. The CDR3 consists of 18 residues. V dropped 6 bases and J dropped 2; count of bases not matched to a gene: 13. The CDR3 DNA is TGTGCCAGCTCGCCCATATCCGGGACAGGGGGCATAAACTATGGCTACACCTTC. It specifies CASSPISGTGGINYGYTF.

The rearrangement links TRBV27 to TRBJ1-2; D is perhaps TRBD1 (5 bases). With 3 bases removed from V and 4 bases from J, the gap between germline ends came to 9 bases. Germline V gene data show CDR1 as MNHEY and CDR2 as SMNVEV (reference sequence). This CDR3 has 13 residues. The CDR3 sequence is CASSFGGAYGYTF. For the CDR3, the DNA is TGTGCCAGCAGTTTTGGGGGAGCCTATGGCTACACCTTC.

V is TRBV7-2 and J is TRBJ2-3; D remains unclear. The CDR3 length is 12 residues. The germline V gene has CDR1 SGHTA and CDR2 FQGNSA. Trimming stripped 5 bases from V and 6 bases from J, with 9 bases between. Here the CDR3 reads CASSRYFDTQYF. CDR3 in DNA: TGTGCCAGCAGCCGCTACTTCGATACGCAGTATTTT. Full variable domain (remainder filled in from reference TRBV7-2 and TRBJ2-3): GAGVSQSPSNKVTEKGKDVELRCDPISGHTALYWYRQSLGQGLEFLIYFQGNSAPDKSGLPSDRFSAERTGGSVSTLTIQRTQQEDSAVYLCASSRYFDTQYFGPGTRLTVL.

This clonotype showed up just a few times. The genes are TRBV5-6 and TRBJ2-1; D is undetermined. Germline V gene sequence: CDR1 SGHDT, CDR2 YYEEEE. The CDR3 totals 15 residues. Between the trimmed V and J ends, which lost 6 bases and 3 bases, there was a span of 16 bases. The CDR3 loop is CASMNRPYDYNEQFF. The CDR3 DNA sequence: TGTGCCAGCATGAATCGGCCCTACGACTACAATGAGCAGTTCTTC.

This clonotype showed up just a few times. The chain is built from TRBV18 and TRBJ1-1, with TRBD1 identical over 8 bases. The CDR3 contains 16 residues. Per germline, CDR1 KGHSH and CDR2 LQKENI. V lost 0 bases and J lost 3; bases outside the gene matches: 6. CDR3 loop: CASSPPRTGKDTEAFF. For the CDR3, the DNA is TGTGCCAGCTCACCACCAAGGACAGGGAAGGACACTGAAGCTTTCTTT. Together with reference TRBV18 and TRBJ1-1, the CDR3 gives the full variable domain: NAGVMQNPRHLVRRRGQEARLRCSPMKGHSHVYWYRQLPEEGLKFMVYLQKENIIDESGMPKERFSAEFPKEGPSILRIQQVVRGDSAAYFCASSPPRTGKDTEAFFGQGTRLTVV.

The rearrangement joins TRBV20-1 to TRBJ2-1, with D maybe TRBD1 (5 bases). V dropped 0 bases and J dropped 1 base, with 16 bases sitting between them. The CDR3 totals 17 residues. Per the germline V gene, CDR1 is DFQATT and CDR2 is SNEGSKA (reference sequence). Written as DNA, the CDR3 is TGCAGTGCTAGAGATAGGGGTTCCCCCTTATCCTACAATGAGCAGTTCTTC. The encoded protein is CSARDRGSPLSYNEQFF.

This clonotype was picked up a small number of times. The chain couples TRBV18 to TRBJ2-6; the D is unclear. Germline CDR1 KGHSH, CDR2 LQKENI. Trimming took off 1 base at V and 0 bases at J, with 10 bases between the two ends. This CDR3 region has 17 residues. CDR3 in amino acids: CASSPRRDVSGANVLTF. CDR3 sequence (DNA): TGTGCCAGCTCACCACGGAGAGATGTCTCTGGGGCCAACGTCCTGACTTTC.

The chain carries TRBV5-4 and TRBJ1-4; D uncertain. There are 12 residues in the CDR3. V lost 4 bases to trimming and J lost 4 bases, with 5 bases between them. Germline V lookup: CDR1 SGHNT, CDR2 YYREEE (reference sequence). In DNA, the CDR3 is TGTGCCAGCAGCGCGTTTAATGAAAAACTGTTTTTT. Protein: CASSAFNEKLFF.

This clonotype was recorded many times. This chain uses TRBV20-1 with TRBJ1-1; 8 nucleotides align to TRBD1. The V gene end was trimmed by 3 bases and the J gene end by 1 base; junction bases not matched to a gene: 7. The CDR3 spans 15 residues. Per germline, CDR1 DFQATT and CDR2 SNEGSKA (reference sequence). In nucleotides, the CDR3 is TGCAGTGCTAGGACCGTAGGACAGGGGAACACTGAAGCTTTCTTT. Protein product: CSARTVGQGNTEAFF.

This clonotype came up a few times. The chain joins TRBV7-2 to TRBJ2-5, with TRBD2 matching 9 bases. CDR1 is SGHTA and CDR2 is FQGNSA in the germline V gene. This CDR3 is 16 amino acids long. Trimming at V came to 5 bases and at J to 1 base, leaving 8 bases not matched to a gene. The CDR3 nucleotides read TGTGCCAGCAGCCGAGGCAGCGGGAGGACCCAAGAGACCCAGTACTTC. Residues: CASSRGSGRTQETQYF.

This clonotype was seen many times. The J gene is TRBJ1-1, the V gene TRBV18; D uncertain. This CDR3 is 15 amino acids long. The germline gives CDR1 KGHSH, CDR2 LQKENI. With 3 bases removed from V and 0 bases from J, the gap between germline ends came to 11 bases. In DNA, the CDR3 is TGTGCCAGCTCACCTATTGAGGGTTTGAACACTGAAGCTTTCTTT. Its translation: CASSPIEGLNTEAFF. The full variable domain, its missing parts supplied by reference TRBV18 and TRBJ1-1, is NAGVMQNPRHLVRRRGQEARLRCSPMKGHSHVYWYRQLPEEGLKFMVYLQKENIIDESGMPKERFSAEFPKEGPSILRIQQVVRGDSAAYFCASSPIEGLNTEAFFGQGTRLTVV.

This clonotype was picked up a small number of times. This chain uses TRBV7-9 with TRBJ2-1; 11 nucleotides match TRBD2. This CDR3 region has 15 residues. Per the germline V gene, CDR1 is SEHNR and CDR2 is FQNEAQ (reference sequence). The V segment lost 1 base and the J segment 8 bases; nucleotides outside the gene matches: 4. The CDR3 reads CASSLGGLAGDEQFF. The CDR3 DNA sequence: TGTGCCAGCAGCTTAGGTGGACTAGCGGGTGATGAGCAGTTCTTC. The variable domain in full, completed from reference TRBV7-9 and TRBJ2-1, reads DTGVSQNPRHKITKRGQNVTFRCDPISEHNRLYWYRQTLGQGPEFLTYFQNEAQLEKSRLLSDRFSAERPKGSFSTLEIQRTEQGDSAMYLCASSLGGLAGDEQFFGPGTRLTVL.